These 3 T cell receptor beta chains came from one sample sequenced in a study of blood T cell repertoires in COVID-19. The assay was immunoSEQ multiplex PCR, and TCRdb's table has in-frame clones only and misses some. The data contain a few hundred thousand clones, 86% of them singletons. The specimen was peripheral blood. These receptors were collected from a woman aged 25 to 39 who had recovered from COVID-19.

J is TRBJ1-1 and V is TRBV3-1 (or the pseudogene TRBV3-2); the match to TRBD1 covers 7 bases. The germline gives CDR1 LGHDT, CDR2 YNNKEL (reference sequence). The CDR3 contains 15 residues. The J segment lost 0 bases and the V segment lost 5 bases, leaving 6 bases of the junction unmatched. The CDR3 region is CASSSRQGMNTEAFF. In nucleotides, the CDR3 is TGTGCCAGCAGCTCAAGACAGGGAATGAACACTGAAGCTTTCTTT.

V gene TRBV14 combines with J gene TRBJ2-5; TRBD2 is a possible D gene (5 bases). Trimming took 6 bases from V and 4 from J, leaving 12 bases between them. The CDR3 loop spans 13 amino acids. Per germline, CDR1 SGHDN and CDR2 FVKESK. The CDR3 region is CASRELGGETQYF. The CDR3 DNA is TGTGCCAGCAGAGAACTAGGTGGAGAGACCCAGTACTTC.

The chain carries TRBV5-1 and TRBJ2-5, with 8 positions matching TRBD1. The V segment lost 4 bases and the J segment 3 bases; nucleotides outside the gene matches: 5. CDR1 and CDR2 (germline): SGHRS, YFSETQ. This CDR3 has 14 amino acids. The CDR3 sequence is CASSQSGGEETQYF. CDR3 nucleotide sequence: TGCGCCAGCAGCCAATCAGGGGGCGAAGAGACCCAGTACTTC.